These T cell receptor beta chains were read from a single sample in a study of blood T cell repertoires in COVID-19. Only in-frame clones appear in the TCRdb table, and some are missing; sequencing was by immunoSEQ multiplex PCR. The table includes around 75,000 clones, 90% detected once. The sample was peripheral blood. These receptors all stem from a man between 50 and 59 years old with acute or convalescent COVID-19. Both conserved end residues are part of each CDR3. Each record gives: D gene, clone size, J gene, V gene, CDR3 DNA, CDR3 protein. The D gene is left open where the match is weak. Some rows mark clone size as missing; the rest say once, few, many or name a class of expanded clone.

D gene: NA
clone size: NA
J gene: TRBJ2-7
V gene: TRBV7-9
CDR3 DNA: TGTGCCAGCAGCTCCGACATGCCTTCCTACGAGCAGTACTTC
CDR3 protein: CASSSDMPSYEQYF

D gene: TRBD2
clone size: NA
J gene: TRBJ2-7
V gene: TRBV5-1
CDR3 DNA: TGCGCCAGCAGCTTGACGAGGGCGGGAGGATCCTACGAGCAGTACTTC
CDR3 protein: CASSLTRAGGSYEQYF

D gene: TRBD2
clone size: NA
J gene: TRBJ2-1
V gene: TRBV5-1
CDR3 DNA: TGCGCCAGCAGCCCAAGGACTAGCCACTCCTACAATGAGCAGTTCTTC
CDR3 protein: CASSPRTSHSYNEQFF

D gene: NA
clone size: few
J gene: TRBJ2-2
V gene: TRBV5-5
CDR3 DNA: TGTGCCAGCAGCTTGGTCACGGGAGACACCGGGGAGCTGTTTTTT
CDR3 protein: CASSLVTGDTGELFF

D gene: TRBD2
clone size: NA
J gene: TRBJ2-7
V gene: TRBV11-2
CDR3 DNA: TGTGCCAGCAGCTTAACCGGACTAGCGGGTTCCCCAATCTACGAGCAGTACTTC
CDR3 protein: CASSLTGLAGSPIYEQYF

D gene: NA
clone size: NA
J gene: TRBJ1-2
V gene: TRBV4-1
CDR3 DNA: TGCGCCAGCAGCCAAGATTTTAGGACAGATGATGGCTACACCTTC
CDR3 protein: CASSQDFRTDDGYTF

D gene: NA
clone size: NA
J gene: TRBJ2-5
V gene: TRBV10-3
CDR3 DNA: TGTGCCATCAGACCCTCAGGGAAAGAGACCCAGTACTTC
CDR3 protein: CAIRPSGKETQYF

D gene: NA
clone size: NA
J gene: TRBJ1-2
V gene: TRBV27
CDR3 DNA: TGTGCCAGCAGCCCCTGGGGGGTGGGGGGCTACACCTTC
CDR3 protein: CASSPWGVGGYTF

D gene: TRBD2
clone size: NA
J gene: TRBJ2-5
V gene: TRBV7-2
CDR3 DNA: TGTGCCAGCAGCGACGCGGGACTAGCGATCCAAGAGACCCAGTACTTC
CDR3 protein: CASSDAGLAIQETQYF

D gene: NA
clone size: NA
J gene: TRBJ1-1
V gene: TRBV4-1
CDR3 DNA: TGCGCCAGCAGCCATGCCGTGACGGGAAATGAAGCTTTCTTT
CDR3 protein: CASSHAVTGNEAFF

D gene: TRBD2
clone size: NA
J gene: TRBJ2-7
V gene: TRBV3-1/TRBV3-2
CDR3 DNA: TGTGCCAGCAGCCCCCCAACTAGCGGGAGTCCCTACGAGCAGTACTTC
CDR3 protein: CASSPPTSGSPYEQYF

D gene: NA
clone size: NA
J gene: TRBJ1-2
V gene: TRBV30
CDR3 DNA: TGTGCCTTCTCGCACATACAGGCCCGCTCGAACTATGGCTACACCTTC
CDR3 protein: CAFSHIQARSNYGYTF

D gene: NA
clone size: NA
J gene: TRBJ2-1
V gene: TRBV28
CDR3 DNA: TGTGCCAGCAGTTTAAGTGCAGCGATGTCCGAGAGCTCCTACAATGAGCAGTTCTTC
CDR3 protein: CASSLSAAMSESSYNEQFF

D gene: NA
clone size: NA
J gene: TRBJ1-5
V gene: TRBV12-3/TRBV12-4
CDR3 DNA: TGTGCCAGCAGTTTAGAGGAGAATCAGCCCCAGCATTTT
CDR3 protein: CASSLEENQPQHF

D gene: NA
clone size: NA
J gene: TRBJ1-3
V gene: TRBV3-1/TRBV3-2
CDR3 DNA: TGTGCCAGCAGCCAGAATACAGGGTCGGGTAACACCATATATTTT
CDR3 protein: CASSQNTGSGNTIYF

D gene: NA
clone size: NA
J gene: TRBJ2-5
V gene: TRBV2
CDR3 DNA: TGTGCCAGCAGCCGGGACAGCGGGGGAGAGACCCAGTACTTC
CDR3 protein: CASSRDSGGETQYF

D gene: NA
clone size: NA
J gene: TRBJ1-1
V gene: TRBV5-1
CDR3 DNA: TGCGCCAGCAGCCCTGTCATGGGGCTTGAAGCTTTCTTT
CDR3 protein: CASSPVMGLEAFF

D gene: NA
clone size: NA
J gene: TRBJ1-4
V gene: TRBV19
CDR3 DNA: TGTGCCAGTAGGCCAGGGAATAATGAAAAACTGTTTTTT
CDR3 protein: CASRPGNNEKLFF

D gene: NA
clone size: NA
J gene: TRBJ1-3
V gene: TRBV5-1
CDR3 DNA: TGCGCCAGCAGCCCCTGGGCGGGAACTGGAAACACCATATATTTT
CDR3 protein: CASSPWAGTGNTIYF

D gene: NA
clone size: NA
J gene: TRBJ2-7
V gene: TRBV12-2
CDR3 DNA: TGTGCAAGTCGCTTTAACGGGAGTGTTTACGAGCAGTACTTC
CDR3 protein: CASRFNGSVYEQYF

D gene: TRBD1
clone size: once
J gene: TRBJ2-7
V gene: TRBV11-2
CDR3 DNA: TGTGCCAGCAGCTTAAAGGACAGGGGTGGGTACGAGCAGTACTTC
CDR3 protein: CASSLKDRGGYEQYF

D gene: NA
clone size: NA
J gene: TRBJ2-7
V gene: TRBV6-5
CDR3 DNA: TGTGCCAGCAGCCGAACAGGGAACGAGCAGTACTTC
CDR3 protein: CASSRTGNEQYF

D gene: TRBD2
clone size: NA
J gene: TRBJ2-1
V gene: TRBV18
CDR3 DNA: TGTGCCAGCTCACCACCGTCTAGCGGGAGCCGTGAGCAGTTCTTC
CDR3 protein: CASSPPSSGSREQFF

D gene: TRBD1
clone size: once
J gene: TRBJ2-1
V gene: TRBV12-5
CDR3 DNA: TGTGCTAGTGGTTCCTTTTCCGGGACAGTCCGCTCCTACAATGAGCAGTTCTTC
CDR3 protein: CASGSFSGTVRSYNEQFF

D gene: TRBD1
clone size: NA
J gene: TRBJ1-2
V gene: TRBV30
CDR3 DNA: TGTGCCTGGAGTACAGGGGCGGGCTATGGCTACACCTTC
CDR3 protein: CAWSTGAGYGYTF

D gene: NA
clone size: NA
J gene: TRBJ1-5
V gene: TRBV6-5
CDR3 DNA: TGTGCCAGCAGTTACTCGAAAATCGAGTCCGCCCAGCATTTT
CDR3 protein: CASSYSKIESAQHF

D gene: NA
clone size: NA
J gene: TRBJ2-2
V gene: TRBV5-1
CDR3 DNA: TGCGCCAGCAGCCGGCGGGTGGCTACCGGGGAGCTGTTTTTT
CDR3 protein: CASSRRVATGELFF

D gene: NA
clone size: NA
J gene: TRBJ1-2
V gene: TRBV4-1
CDR3 DNA: TGCGCCAGCAGCCAAAGACGGCAGGGCCCTAACTATGGCTACACCTTC
CDR3 protein: CASSQRRQGPNYGYTF

D gene: TRBD2
clone size: NA
J gene: TRBJ2-1
V gene: TRBV11-3
CDR3 DNA: TGTGCCAGCAGCGCCCGGGCGGGACTAGCGGGGATCACTTACAATGAGCAGTTCTTC
CDR3 protein: CASSARAGLAGITYNEQFF

D gene: NA
clone size: NA
J gene: TRBJ2-5
V gene: TRBV11-2
CDR3 DNA: TGTGCCAGCAGCCCCGGGAACCAAGAGACCCAGTACTTC
CDR3 protein: CASSPGNQETQYF

D gene: NA
clone size: NA
J gene: TRBJ1-2
V gene: TRBV15
CDR3 DNA: TGTGCCACCAGCCGGAGGTCGTTCAATGGCTACACCTTC
CDR3 protein: CATSRRSFNGYTF

D gene: NA
clone size: NA
J gene: TRBJ1-4
V gene: TRBV18
CDR3 DNA: TGTGCCAGCTCACCAACAGCAACTAATGAAAAACTGTTTTTT
CDR3 protein: CASSPTATNEKLFF

D gene: NA
clone size: NA
J gene: TRBJ1-2
V gene: TRBV14
CDR3 DNA: TGTGCCAGCAGCCAAGGTGCCGGGACAATCGGGTATGGCTACACCTTC
CDR3 protein: CASSQGAGTIGYGYTF

D gene: TRBD2
clone size: NA
J gene: TRBJ2-1
V gene: TRBV18
CDR3 DNA: TGTGCCAGCTCACCACCGGCTAGCGGGAACCACTACAATGAGCAGTTCTTC
CDR3 protein: CASSPPASGNHYNEQFF

D gene: TRBD1
clone size: NA
J gene: TRBJ1-3
V gene: TRBV28
CDR3 DNA: TGTGCCAGCTCCACAGGGGCTGGAAACACCATATATTTT
CDR3 protein: CASSTGAGNTIYF

D gene: NA
clone size: NA
J gene: TRBJ1-1
V gene: TRBV27
CDR3 DNA: TGTGCCAGCAGCCATCGGGGTTTGAACACTGAAGCTTTCTTT
CDR3 protein: CASSHRGLNTEAFF